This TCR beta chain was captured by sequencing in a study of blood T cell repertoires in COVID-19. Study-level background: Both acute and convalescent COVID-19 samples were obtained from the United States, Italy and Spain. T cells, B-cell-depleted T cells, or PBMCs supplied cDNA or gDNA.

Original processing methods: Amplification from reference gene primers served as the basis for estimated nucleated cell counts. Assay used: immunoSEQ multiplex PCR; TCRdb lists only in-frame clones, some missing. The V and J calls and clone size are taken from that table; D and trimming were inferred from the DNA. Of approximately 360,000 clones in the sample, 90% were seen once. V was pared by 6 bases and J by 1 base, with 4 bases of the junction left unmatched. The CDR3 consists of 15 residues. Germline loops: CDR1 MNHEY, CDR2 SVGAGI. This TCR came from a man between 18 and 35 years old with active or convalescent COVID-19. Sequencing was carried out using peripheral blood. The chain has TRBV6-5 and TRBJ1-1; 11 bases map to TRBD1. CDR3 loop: CASRRGTGGNTEAFF. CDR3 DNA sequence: TGTGCCAGCAGAAGAGGGACAGGGGGGAACACTGAAGCTTTCTTT.